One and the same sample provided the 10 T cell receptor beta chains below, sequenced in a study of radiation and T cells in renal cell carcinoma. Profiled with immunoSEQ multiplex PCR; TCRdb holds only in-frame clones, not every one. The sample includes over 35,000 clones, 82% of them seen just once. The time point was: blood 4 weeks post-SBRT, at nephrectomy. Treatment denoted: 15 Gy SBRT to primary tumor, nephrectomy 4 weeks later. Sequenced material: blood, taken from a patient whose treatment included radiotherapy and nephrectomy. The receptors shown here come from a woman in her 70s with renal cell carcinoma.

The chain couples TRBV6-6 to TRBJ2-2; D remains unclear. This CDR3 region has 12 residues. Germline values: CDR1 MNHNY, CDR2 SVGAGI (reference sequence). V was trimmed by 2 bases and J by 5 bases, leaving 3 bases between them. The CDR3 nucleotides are TGTGCCAGCAGTTACACGACCGGGGAGCTGTTTTTT. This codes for CASSYTTGELFF.

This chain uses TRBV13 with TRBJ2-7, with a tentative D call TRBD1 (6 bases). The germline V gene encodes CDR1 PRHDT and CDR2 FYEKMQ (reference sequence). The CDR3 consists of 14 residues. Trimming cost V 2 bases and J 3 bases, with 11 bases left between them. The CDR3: CASSLRLGGYEQYF. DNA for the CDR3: TGTGCCAGCAGCTTACGCTTAGGGGGCTACGAGCAGTACTTC.

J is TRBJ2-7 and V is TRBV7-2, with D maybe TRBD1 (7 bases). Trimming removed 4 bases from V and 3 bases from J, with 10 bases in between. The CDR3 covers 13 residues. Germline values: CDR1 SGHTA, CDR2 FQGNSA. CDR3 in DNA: TGTGCCAGCAGCTCCCAGGGGGGCTACGAGCAGTACTTC. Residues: CASSSQGGYEQYF. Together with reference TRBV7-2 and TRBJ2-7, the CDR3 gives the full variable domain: GAGVSQSPSNKVTEKGKDVELRCDPISGHTALYWYRQSLGQGLEFLIYFQGNSAPDKSGLPSDRFSAERTGGSVSTLTIQRTQQEDSAVYLCASSSQGGYEQYFGPGTRLTVT.

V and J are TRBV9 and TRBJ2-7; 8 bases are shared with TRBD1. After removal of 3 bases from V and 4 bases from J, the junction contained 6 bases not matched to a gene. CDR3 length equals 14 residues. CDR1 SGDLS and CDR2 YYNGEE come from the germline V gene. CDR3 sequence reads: CASSAYGQGYEQYF. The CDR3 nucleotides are TGTGCCAGCAGCGCCTACGGACAGGGTTACGAGCAGTACTTC.

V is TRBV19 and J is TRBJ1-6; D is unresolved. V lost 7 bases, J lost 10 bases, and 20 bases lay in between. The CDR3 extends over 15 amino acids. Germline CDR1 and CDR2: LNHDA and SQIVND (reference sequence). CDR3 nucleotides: TGTGCCAGTACCGATGTGGGTAGAGAAGGGTCACCCCTCCACTTT. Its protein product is CASTDVGREGSPLHF.

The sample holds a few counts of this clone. CDR3 DNA sequence: TGTGCCAGCAGTGAAAGTGGGGGACGGGAAGGTGAAGCTTTCTTT. Its protein product is CASSESGGREGEAFF. The V gene is TRBV6-4, the J gene TRBJ1-1, with D possibly being TRBD1 (5 bases). CDR3 length: 15 amino acids. Trimming left V 3 bases short and J 7 bases short, with 18 bases between. Germline V gene data show CDR1 as MRHNA and CDR2 as SNTAGT.

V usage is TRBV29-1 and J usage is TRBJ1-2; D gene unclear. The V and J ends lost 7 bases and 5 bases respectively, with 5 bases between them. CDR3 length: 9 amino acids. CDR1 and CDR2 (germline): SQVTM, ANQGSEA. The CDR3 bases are TGCAGCGAAGGGTATGGCTACACCTTC. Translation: CSEGYGYTF.

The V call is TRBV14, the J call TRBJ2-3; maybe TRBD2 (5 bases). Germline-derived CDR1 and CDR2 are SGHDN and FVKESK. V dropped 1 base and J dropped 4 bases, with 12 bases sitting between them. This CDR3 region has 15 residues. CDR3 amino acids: CASSQVPTTADTQYF. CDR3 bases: TGTGCCAGCAGCCAAGTCCCGACTACTGCAGATACGCAGTATTTT.

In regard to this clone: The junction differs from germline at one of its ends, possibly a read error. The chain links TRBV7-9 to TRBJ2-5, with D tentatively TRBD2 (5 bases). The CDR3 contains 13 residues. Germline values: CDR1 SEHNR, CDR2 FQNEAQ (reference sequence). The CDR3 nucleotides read TGTGCCAGCAGCTTAGCGTGGGGAGAGGCCCAGTACTTC. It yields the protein CASSLAWGEAQYF.

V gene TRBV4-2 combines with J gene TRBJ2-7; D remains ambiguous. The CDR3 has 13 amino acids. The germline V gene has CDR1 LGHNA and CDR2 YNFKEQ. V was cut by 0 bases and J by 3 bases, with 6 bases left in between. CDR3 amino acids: CASSQDLSYEQYF. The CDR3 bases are TGTGCCAGCAGCCAAGATCTGAGCTACGAGCAGTACTTC.